The 15 T cell receptor beta chains in this list originate from one sample, sequenced in a study of shared clonotypes between healthy human individuals. Sequencing was performed with immunoSEQ multiplex PCR; in TCRdb, only in-frame clones are kept and a portion is missing. In the table there are under 850,000 clones, 72% of which are singletons. Material for sequencing was memory CD4+ T cells sorted from blood. Stated subset: CD45RA-negative fraction. These receptor sequences come from a woman in her thirties in good health.

This chain joins TRBV19 and TRBJ2-1; 7 bases are a match to TRBD2. Trimming took 8 bases from V and 9 from J; bases not matched to a gene: 7. CDR1 is LNHDA, CDR2 SQIVND, per germline (reference sequence). The CDR3 extends over 12 amino acids. CDR3 nucleotide sequence: TGTGCCAGTGAGGGCCAGCGGGGTGAGCAGTTCTTC. Translation gives CASEGQRGEQFF. Based on the CDR3 plus reference TRBV19 and TRBJ2-1, the full variable domain is DGGITQSPKYLFRKEGQNVTLSCEQNLNHDAMYWYRQDPGQGLRLIYYSQIVNDFQKGDIAEGYSVSREKKESFPLTVTSAQKNPTAFYLCASEGQRGEQFFGPGTRLTVL.

The chain links TRBV2 to TRBJ1-5; no clear D. The CDR3 is 14 residues long. The V and J ends lost 4 bases and 7 bases respectively, with 14 bases between them. CDR1 and CDR2 from the germline V gene are SNHLY and FYNNEI. The CDR3 bases are TGTGCCAGCAGTGCGGTAGAGCCCTTACAGCCCCAGCATTTT. Its translation is CASSAVEPLQPQHF.

With regard to this clone: This CDR3 is also generated by other DNA sequences in the sample. The genes are TRBV14 and TRBJ2-6; D might be TRBD1 or TRBD2, each matching 5 bases. The V end lost 1 base, the J end lost 0 bases, and 7 bases lay between the germline ends. CDR3 length equals 16 residues. Germline lookup yields CDR1 SGHDN and CDR2 FVKESK. CDR3 region: CASSQGGYSGANVLTF. The CDR3 nucleotides are TGTGCCAGCAGCCAAGGGGGGTACTCTGGGGCCAACGTCCTGACTTTC.

The chain joins TRBV11-3 to TRBJ2-3, with TRBD1 identical over 9 bases. CDR3 length: 14 amino acids. Germline V CDR1 and CDR2: SGHNT, YENEEA. Germline trimming cut 5 bases from V and 2 bases from J; bases unmatched to any gene: 2. CDR3 sequence (DNA): TGTGCCAGCAGCCGGGACAGGGACACAGATACGCAGTATTTT. Translation: CASSRDRDTDTQYF.

The CDR3 DNA reads as TGCGCCAGCAGTGAGTGGGGCGCGAACACTGAAGCTTTCTTT. Protein sequence: CASSEWGANTEAFF. The chain uses TRBV10-1 and TRBJ1-1, with D possibly TRBD1 on 5 matching bases. Germline loops: CDR1 WNHNN, CDR2 SYGVQD (reference sequence). The CDR3 spans 14 residues. Trimming shortened V by 1 base and J by 1 base, and 7 bases separated the two germline ends.

This clone was counted only a few times. The rearrangement uses TRBV7-9 and TRBJ2-5; D unclear. The germline V gene has CDR1 SEHNR and CDR2 FQNEAQ (reference sequence). The CDR3 loop spans 12 amino acids. The germline V and J ends were trimmed by 5 bases and 3 bases, with 7 bases remaining between them. CDR3: CASSVVEETQYF. CDR3 DNA sequence: TGTGCCAGCAGCGTCGTGGAAGAGACCCAGTACTTC. Complete variable domain (other parts from reference TRBV7-9 and TRBJ2-5): DTGVSQNPRHKITKRGQNVTFRCDPISEHNRLYWYRQTLGQGPEFLTYFQNEAQLEKSRLLSDRFSAERPKGSFSTLEIQRTEQGDSAMYLCASSVVEETQYFGPGTRLLVL.

There are a few counts of this clone. The J gene is TRBJ2-5, the V gene TRBV7-7; D gene unclear. Germline CDR1 SSHAT, CDR2 FNYEAQ (reference sequence). V lost 5 bases to trimming and J lost 4 bases, with 14 bases between them. CDR3 length equals 14 residues. CDR3: CASSPPGLRETQYF. The CDR3 nucleotides read TGTGCCAGCAGCCCACCCGGGCTTCGAGAGACCCAGTACTTC. Complete variable domain (other parts from reference TRBV7-7 and TRBJ2-5): GAGVSQSPRYKVTKRGQDVTLRCDPISSHATLYWYQQALGQGPEFLTYFNYEAQPDKSGLPSDRFSAERPEGSISTLTIQRTEQRDSAMYRCASSPPGLRETQYFGPGTRLLVL.

This clone was seen many times. This rearrangement joins TRBV5-1 to TRBJ2-7; maybe TRBD1 (6 bases). Trimming pared 4 bases from V and 4 bases from J, leaving 18 bases between. CDR1 SGHRS and CDR2 YFSETQ come from the germline V gene. CDR3 length equals 15 residues. DNA for the CDR3: TGCGCCAGCAGCCGGCAGGGGATCGGCCCTTACGAGCAGTACTTC. Residues: CASSRQGIGPYEQYF.

The chain uses TRBV28 and TRBJ2-7, with D perhaps matching TRBD2 (6 bases). V was cut by 2 bases and J by 0 bases, with 11 bases left in between. Looked up from germline, CDR1 is MDHEN and CDR2 is SYDVKM. The CDR3 has 15 amino acids. This CDR3 is CASSLPGGLSYEQYF. The CDR3 bases are TGTGCCAGCAGTTTACCCGGGGGTCTCTCCTACGAGCAGTACTTC.

The V and J genes are TRBV6-1 and TRBJ2-7; D is possibly TRBD1 (5 bases). Deletions cut 6 bases from V and 5 bases from J, with 11 bases between. This CDR3 has 12 amino acids. In germline, CDR1 is MNHNS, CDR2 SASEGT. In nucleotides, the CDR3 is TGTGCCAGCAGACAGGTCCCCCACGAGCAGTACTTC. Amino acid sequence: CASRQVPHEQYF.

This sequence joins TRBV27 and TRBJ1-2; no firm D call. The V gene lost 3 bases and the J gene lost 5 bases, with 10 bases spanning the gap. The CDR3 is 13 residues long. Germline CDR1 is MNHEY and CDR2 is SMNVEV (reference sequence). The CDR3 sequence is CASSFSAGYGYTF. In DNA form, the CDR3 reads TGTGCCAGCAGTTTTTCCGCTGGGTATGGCTACACCTTC.

This clone was observed a single time. The chain has TRBV28 and TRBJ2-7; TRBD2 matches at 8 bases. Germline CDR1 is MDHEN and CDR2 is SYDVKM. Trimming at V came to 8 bases and at J to 3 bases, leaving 12 bases not matched to a gene. The CDR3 runs 15 residues. The CDR3 DNA follows: TGTGCCAGCCAGAACGGGGGGGGTAATGACTACGAGCAGTACTTC. Its translation: CASQNGGGNDYEQYF.

The chain joins TRBV11-2 to TRBJ1-1; perhaps TRBD1 as D (5 bases). The germline V gene encodes CDR1 SGHAT and CDR2 FQNNGV. There are 17 residues in the CDR3. Deletions cut 0 bases from V and 0 bases from J, with 14 bases between. As DNA, the CDR3 is TGTGCCAGCAGCTTAGATCGTTGGGGGAGGGTGAACACTGAAGCTTTCTTT. It codes for CASSLDRWGRVNTEAFF.

This chain joins TRBV5-5 and TRBJ2-5; TRBD2 aligns across 14 bases. Germline-derived CDR1 and CDR2 are SGHKS and YYEKEE (reference sequence). The V and J ends lost 4 bases and 7 bases, in that order; junction bases with no gene match: 9. The CDR3 covers 16 residues. The CDR3 here is CASSQTSGRGWGTQYF. The DNA of the CDR3 is TGTGCCAGCAGCCAGACTAGCGGGAGGGGCTGGGGGACCCAGTACTTC.

In this sample, this clone turned up a few times. The chain joins TRBV13 to TRBJ2-7; D is undetermined. This CDR3 has 12 residues. The germline V gene has CDR1 PRHDT and CDR2 FYEKMQ (reference sequence). V was clipped by 4 bases and J by 7 bases, with 11 bases between them. CDR3 nucleotides: TGTGCCAGCAGCTGGCGATTGGGGGAGCAGTACTTC. Amino acids: CASSWRLGEQYF.